The rows below give T cell receptor beta chains drawn from one sample of a study of shared clonotypes between healthy human individuals. TCRdb's copy holds only in-frame clones and misses some; the assay was immunoSEQ multiplex PCR. The sample has some 320,000 clones, more than 75% seen once. The sequenced material came from memory CD8+ T cells sorted from blood. The receptors were sampled from a man between 18 and 35 years old in good health. The CDR3 runs from the conserved cysteine through the conserved F or W. The order of the fields is J gene, V gene, D gene, clone size, CDR3 length, CDR3 DNA, CDR3 protein. D genes are given only for firm matches. A clone size is listed for some rows: how often the clone was seen (once, few, many), or a class if it is expanded.

J: TRBJ1-4; V: TRBV2; D: TRBD1; size: -; length: 15; DNA: TGTGCCAGCAGTGACCCCGGGACAGGGGGTGAAAAACTGTTTTTT; CDR3: CASSDPGTGGEKLFF
J: TRBJ2-3; V: TRBV5-6; D: -; size: -; length: 12; DNA: TGTGCCAGCAGCTTTCAGGGCAATACGCAGTATTTT; CDR3: CASSFQGNTQYF
J: TRBJ2-7; V: TRBV5-4; D: TRBD2; size: -; length: 13; DNA: TGTGCCAGCAGCGGCGGGGGGGCCAACGAGCAGTACTTC; CDR3: CASSGGGANEQYF
J: TRBJ2-5; V: TRBV27; D: -; size: -; length: 12; DNA: TGTGCCGGCTCGGATTCGGAAGAGACCCAGTACTTC; CDR3: CAGSDSEETQYF
J: TRBJ2-3; V: TRBV7-2; D: TRBD2; size: -; length: 17; DNA: TGTGCCAGCAGCTTAGCGGTAGCGGGGTTTAGCACAGATACGCAGTATTTT; CDR3: CASSLAVAGFSTDTQYF
J: TRBJ1-3; V: TRBV30; D: -; size: -; length: 15; DNA: TGTGCCTGGAGTGTACCGGAGATCTCTGGAAACACCATATATTTT; CDR3: CAWSVPEISGNTIYF
J: TRBJ1-1; V: TRBV5-4; D: -; size: -; length: 12; DNA: TGTGCCAGCAGCTTGGGGCTCATGGACGCTTTCTTT; CDR3: CASSLGLMDAFF
J: TRBJ2-5; V: TRBV11-2; D: TRBD2; size: -; length: 13; DNA: TGTGCCAGCAGCCGCGGGGGGGTGGAGACCCAGTACTTC; CDR3: CASSRGGVETQYF
J: TRBJ2-3; V: TRBV7-3; D: TRBD2; size: -; length: 18; DNA: TGTGCCAGCAGCTTAGGGTTGGGACTAACCAGCAGCCCAGATACGCAGTATTTT; CDR3: CASSLGLGLTSSPDTQYF
J: TRBJ1-5; V: TRBV2; D: -; size: -; length: 15; DNA: TGTGCCAGCAGCCAAGGGGACCTTAGCAATCAGCCCCAGCATTTT; CDR3: CASSQGDLSNQPQHF
J: TRBJ2-7; V: TRBV27; D: TRBD1; size: -; length: 14; DNA: TGTGCCAGCAGGCCGGGACAGGGTGGGTACGAGCAGTACTTC; CDR3: CASRPGQGGYEQYF
J: TRBJ2-7; V: TRBV7-9; D: -; size: -; length: 12; DNA: TGTGCCAGCAGCTCCCTGACCTACGAGCAGTACTTC; CDR3: CASSSLTYEQYF
J: TRBJ1-6; V: TRBV2; D: -; size: once; length: 17; DNA: TGTGCCAGCAGTGGGTCCCGCCGAGCAGCTACTAATTCACCCCTCCACTTT; CDR3: CASSGSRRAATNSPLHF
J: TRBJ1-1; V: TRBV6-5; D: -; size: -; length: 13; DNA: TGTGCCAGCAGTCAGTTCATGGGCACTGAAGCTTTCTTT; CDR3: CASSQFMGTEAFF
J: TRBJ1-1; V: TRBV5-6; D: -; size: -; length: 16; DNA: TGTGCCAGCAGCTTGGAGTTCGGGGGGGCGAACACTGAAGCTTTCTTT; CDR3: CASSLEFGGANTEAFF
J: TRBJ1-3; V: TRBV7-6; D: -; size: -; length: 11; DNA: TGTGCCAGCAGCGCAGGAAACACCATATATTTT; CDR3: CASSAGNTIYF
J: TRBJ1-4; V: TRBV6-1; D: TRBD1; size: -; length: 15; DNA: TGTGCCAGTGATCCCCGACAGGGCACTAATGAAAAACTGTTTTTT; CDR3: CASDPRQGTNEKLFF
J: TRBJ1-1; V: TRBV10-2; D: -; size: -; length: 13; DNA: TGCGCCAGCAATCAACAGGGTGACACTGAAGCTTTCTTT; CDR3: CASNQQGDTEAFF
J: TRBJ2-3; V: TRBV5-1; D: TRBD1; size: -; length: 15; DNA: TGCGCCAGCGCCCCCGGGACAGAGCGCACAGATACGCAGTATTTT; CDR3: CASAPGTERTDTQYF
J: TRBJ1-2; V: TRBV4-2; D: TRBD1; size: -; length: 15; DNA: TGTGCCAGCAGCCAAGAGTGGACAGGATACTATGGCTACACCTTC; CDR3: CASSQEWTGYYGYTF
J: TRBJ1-2; V: TRBV7-9; D: TRBD1; size: -; length: 14; DNA: TGTGCCAGCAGCTCGGGACAGGGGAACTATGGCTACACCTTC; CDR3: CASSSGQGNYGYTF
J: TRBJ2-7; V: TRBV6-1; D: TRBD1; size: -; length: 14; DNA: TGTGCCAGCAGACTGACAGGGGTCACCTACGAGCAGTACTTC; CDR3: CASRLTGVTYEQYF
J: TRBJ1-5; V: TRBV29-1; D: -; size: -; length: 13; DNA: TGCAGCGCCGTTGGGGGGGGAGGGCAGCCCCAGCATTTT; CDR3: CSAVGGGGQPQHF
J: TRBJ2-1; V: TRBV7-9; D: -; size: -; length: 13; DNA: TGTGCCAGCAGCTTGGCGAGGGAAGGTGAGCAGTTCTTC; CDR3: CASSLAREGEQFF
J: TRBJ2-5; V: TRBV5-4; D: -; size: -; length: 15; DNA: TGTGCCAGCAGCTTAAGGGCTGGCTTGGGGGAGACCCAGTACTTC; CDR3: CASSLRAGLGETQYF
J: TRBJ1-3; V: TRBV6-5; D: TRBD1; size: -; length: 15; DNA: TGTGCCAGCAGTTACACCTCAGGGGGCTGGAACACCATATATTTT; CDR3: CASSYTSGGWNTIYF
J: TRBJ2-5; V: TRBV7-7; D: TRBD2; size: once; length: 14; DNA: TGTGCTAGCAGTTTAGCGGGGGGCCTGGAGACCCAGTACTTC; CDR3: CASSLAGGLETQYF
J: TRBJ2-7; V: TRBV7-9; D: -; size: once; length: 13; DNA: TGTGCCAGCAGCTTAGGTAGTAAGTACGAGCAGTACTTC; CDR3: CASSLGSKYEQYF
J: TRBJ1-1; V: TRBV5-6; D: -; size: -; length: 15; DNA: TGTGCCAGCAGCTTCGACGGGTTTGGGTACACTGAAGCTTTCTTT; CDR3: CASSFDGFGYTEAFF
J: TRBJ2-5; V: TRBV18; D: -; size: -; length: 12; DNA: TGTGCCAGCTCCCCGGCCCAAGAGACCCAGTACTTC; CDR3: CASSPAQETQYF
J: TRBJ1-5; V: TRBV27; D: TRBD1; size: -; length: 13; DNA: TGTGCCAGCAGTGACAGGGGAGATCAGCCCCAGCATTTT; CDR3: CASSDRGDQPQHF
J: TRBJ2-4; V: TRBV10-3; D: -; size: -; length: 14; DNA: TGTGCCATCAGTGAGGGGGCGGGTGGGTACATTCAGTACTTC; CDR3: CAISEGAGGYIQYF
J: TRBJ2-3; V: TRBV4-1; D: TRBD1; size: -; length: 16; DNA: TGCGCCAGCAGCCGAGACAGGGGGCGCGTTGCAGATACGCAGTATTTT; CDR3: CASSRDRGRVADTQYF
J: TRBJ2-7; V: TRBV2; D: TRBD1; size: once; length: 14; DNA: TGTGCCAGCAGTGGGGGACAGGGGGCCGGCGAGCAGTACTTC; CDR3: CASSGGQGAGEQYF
J: TRBJ2-1; V: TRBV29-1; D: TRBD1; size: -; length: 15; DNA: TGCAGCATCGACTCACCCCGGGACAGGGGAAATGAGCAGTTCTTC; CDR3: CSIDSPRDRGNEQFF
J: TRBJ1-2; V: TRBV5-6; D: TRBD1; size: -; length: 13; DNA: TGTGCCAGCAGCCCGGGGACAGTTTATGGCTACACCTTC; CDR3: CASSPGTVYGYTF
J: TRBJ2-5; V: TRBV4-1; D: TRBD2; size: -; length: 15; DNA: TGCGCCAGCACCCCCGGACTAGCGGGGGAAGAGACCCAGTACTTC; CDR3: CASTPGLAGEETQYF
J: TRBJ1-2; V: TRBV6-1; D: -; size: -; length: 14; DNA: TGTGCCAGCAGTGAATTCCCGGACCTTTCGGGCTACACCTTC; CDR3: CASSEFPDLSGYTF
J: TRBJ2-5; V: TRBV28; D: -; size: once; length: 14; DNA: TGTGCCAGCAGTTTGGGGGCAGGGGATGAGACCCAGTACTTC; CDR3: CASSLGAGDETQYF
J: TRBJ2-2; V: TRBV7-6; D: -; size: -; length: 13; DNA: TGTGCCAGCAGCGAGGACTGGGCCGGGGAGCTGTTTTTT; CDR3: CASSEDWAGELFF
J: TRBJ2-1; V: TRBV13; D: TRBD2; size: -; length: 14; DNA: TGTGCCAGCAGCCTCCAGCGGGGCTTCAATGAGCAGTTCTTC; CDR3: CASSLQRGFNEQFF
J: TRBJ2-2; V: TRBV29-1; D: -; size: -; length: 13; DNA: TGCAGCGCTGCCGGGACGAACACCGGGGAGCTGTTTTTT; CDR3: CSAAGTNTGELFF
J: TRBJ1-1; V: TRBV9; D: -; size: few; length: 14; DNA: TGTGCCAGCAGCGTAGGTTCAGGGTTCACTGAAGCTTTCTTT; CDR3: CASSVGSGFTEAFF
J: TRBJ2-7; V: TRBV5-1; D: TRBD2; size: -; length: 15; DNA: TGCGCCAGCGCCCCCCGGGGGAGGGCTCCCTACGAGCAGTACTTC; CDR3: CASAPRGRAPYEQYF
J: TRBJ2-5; V: TRBV7-6; D: -; size: -; length: 15; DNA: TGTGCCAGCAGCTCAGTAAAGGACCCGGGAGAGACCCAGTACTTC; CDR3: CASSSVKDPGETQYF
J: TRBJ1-5; V: TRBV27; D: TRBD1; size: -; length: 14; DNA: TGTGCCAGCAGCCCAGGGGGCGGCAATCAGCCCCAGCATTTT; CDR3: CASSPGGGNQPQHF
J: TRBJ2-1; V: TRBV5-1; D: TRBD1; size: -; length: 16; DNA: TGCGCCAGCAGCCCGCGACAGGGGGCAAGGTTGAATGAGCAGTTCTTC; CDR3: CASSPRQGARLNEQFF
J: TRBJ2-7; V: TRBV30; D: -; size: -; length: 13; DNA: TGTGCCTGGAGTGCAAGGGTGGGCTACGAGCAGTACTTC; CDR3: CAWSARVGYEQYF
J: TRBJ1-2; V: TRBV5-6; D: -; size: -; length: 14; DNA: TGTGCCAGCAGCTCCGGACAGTTTCACTATGGCTACACCTTC; CDR3: CASSSGQFHYGYTF
J: TRBJ1-1; V: TRBV28; D: TRBD1; size: -; length: 17; DNA: TGTGCCAGCAGTACTCCCGTGACAGGGGGCGTGAACACTGAAGCTTTCTTT; CDR3: CASSTPVTGGVNTEAFF
J: TRBJ1-2; V: TRBV7-9; D: -; size: -; length: 14; DNA: TGTGCCAGCAGCTTTGTTGTCTATGGCCTTGGCTACACCTTC; CDR3: CASSFVVYGLGYTF
J: TRBJ2-2; V: TRBV6-6; D: -; size: few; length: 14; DNA: TGTGCCAGCAGTTACTCCTTCCCCCCCGGGGAGCTGTTTTTT; CDR3: CASSYSFPPGELFF
J: TRBJ2-7; V: TRBV4-1; D: -; size: -; length: 15; DNA: TGCGCCAGCAGCCAAGTGTGGGGCAGGGAGAACGAGCAGTACTTC; CDR3: CASSQVWGRENEQYF
J: TRBJ2-7; V: TRBV29-1; D: -; size: -; length: 13; DNA: TGCAGCGTTGAGTCTGGAGCCTCCTACGAGCAGTACTTC; CDR3: CSVESGASYEQYF
J: TRBJ2-7; V: TRBV5-1; D: TRBD2; size: -; length: 18; DNA: TGCGCCAGCAGCGCGGGGACTAGCGGGAGGGCCAAGAGTTACGAGCAGTACTTC; CDR3: CASSAGTSGRAKSYEQYF
J: TRBJ2-7; V: TRBV5-1; D: -; size: -; length: 15; DNA: TGCGCCAGCAGCTTGGTGGCTAGCGCTGCCTACGAGCAGTACTTC; CDR3: CASSLVASAAYEQYF
J: TRBJ2-1; V: TRBV5-6; D: TRBD2; size: -; length: 16; DNA: TGTGCCAGCAGCCCTCCGCTAGCGGGAGGGCCCAATGAGCAGTTCTTC; CDR3: CASSPPLAGGPNEQFF
J: TRBJ2-7; V: TRBV7-9; D: -; size: -; length: 14; DNA: TGTGCCAGCAGCTTGGTTGAACAGACCTACGAGCAGTACTTC; CDR3: CASSLVEQTYEQYF
J: TRBJ2-7; V: TRBV10-3; D: TRBD1; size: -; length: 15; DNA: TGTGCCATCAAGGCTCGACAGGGGGCTTCTTACGAGCAGTACTTC; CDR3: CAIKARQGASYEQYF
J: TRBJ1-1; V: TRBV7-9; D: TRBD1; size: -; length: 16; DNA: TGTGCCAGCAGCTTATATGGGACAGGGGGCTTTCCTGAAGCTTTCTTT; CDR3: CASSLYGTGGFPEAFF